These 32 T cell receptor beta chains share one sample of origin, sequenced in a study of neurological immune-mediated disorders. TCRdb reprocessed the 5' RACE reads via MiXCR and lists one record per CDR3 protein. The top ten clones hold 25% to 35% of a sample with about 30,000 distinct CDR3 sequences, roughly 14% of them seen once. Sequenced material: PBMCs. All receptors derive from a man between 70 and 80 years old in good health.

The chain is built from TRBV6-5 and TRBJ1-3; TRBD1 matches at 7 bases. CDR3 size: 16 residues. Germline trimming cut 8 bases from V and 2 bases from J; bases unmatched to any gene: 12. Germline-derived CDR1 and CDR2 are MNHEY and SVGAGI. The CDR3 here is CASPIARQGTGNTIYF. The CDR3 DNA follows: TGTGCCAGCCCCATAGCGAGACAGGGAACTGGAAACACCATATATTTT.

This clonotype showed up many times. CDR3 protein: CATSAMGLADTDTQYF. In DNA, the CDR3 is TGTGCCACCAGTGCCATGGGACTAGCGGACACAGATACGCAGTATTTT. The chain carries TRBV24-1 and TRBJ2-3; 11 bases fit TRBD2. Germline CDR1 KGHDR, CDR2 SFDVKD. V lost 5 bases, J lost 2 bases, and 5 bases stayed unmatched. The CDR3 has 16 amino acids.

Notes on this clonotype: One junction end does not reproduce the germline sequence, and a read error may be involved. This chain joins TRBV5-1 and TRBJ2-1; D remains ambiguous. This CDR3 spans 17 amino acids. CDR1 is SGHRS, CDR2 YFSETQ, per germline. CDR3 amino acids: CASSLTVRTFAYTEQFF. The CDR3 nucleotides read TGCGCCAGCAGCCTTACGGTCCGGACCTTCGCCTACACTGAGCAGTTCTTC.

This clonotype was counted many times. The chain has TRBV12-3 or TRBV12-4 and TRBJ1-1; possible D gene TRBD1, 6 bases. Trimming cost V 5 bases and J 4 bases, with 20 bases left between them. CDR3 length: 16 residues. The CDR3 is CASSPARGARGTEAFF. Written as DNA, the CDR3 is TGTGCCAGCAGTCCCGCCCGGGGGGCGCGGGGCACTGAAGCTTTCTTT.

This clonotype has at least ten counts. The gene calls are TRBV29-1 and TRBJ1-1; 8 bases are a match to TRBD1. The V segment lost 0 bases and the J segment 9 bases; nucleotides outside the gene matches: 9. CDR1 is SQVTM and CDR2 is ANQGSEA in the germline V gene. The CDR3 contains 14 residues. CDR3 loop: CSVEDPGQGYQAFF. CDR3 DNA: TGCAGCGTTGAAGATCCCGGACAGGGATACCAAGCTTTCTTT.

This clonotype was seen at least ten times. The rearrangement joins TRBV10-2 to TRBJ2-2, with D possibly matching TRBD2 (5 bases). CDR1 and CDR2 from the germline V gene are WSHSY and SAAADI. V was cut by 6 bases and J by 0 bases, with 11 bases left in between. This CDR3 spans 15 amino acids. The CDR3 protein is CASRREAPNTGELFF. The CDR3 coding sequence is TGCGCCAGCAGACGGGAAGCACCGAACACCGGGGAGCTGTTTTTT.

In its sample, this clonotype was seen many times. V usage is TRBV2 and J usage is TRBJ2-7; D not resolved. Germline V lookup: CDR1 SNHLY, CDR2 FYNNEI. The V end was cut by 6 bases, the J end by 4 bases, with 10 bases between. The CDR3 runs 12 residues. CDR3 region: CASRKDSYEQYF. The CDR3 nucleotides are TGTGCCAGCAGGAAAGACTCGTACGAGCAGTACTTC. The whole variable domain, filled in from reference TRBV2 and TRBJ2-7, reads EPEVTQTPSHQVTQMGQEVILRCVPISNHLYFYWYRQILGQKVEFLVSFYNNEISEKSEIFDDQFSVERPDGSNFTLKIRSTKLEDSAMYFCASRKDSYEQYFGPGTRLTVT.

This clonotype was seen ten or more times. This chain links TRBV5-5 with TRBJ2-1, with 9 bases aligning to TRBD1. Germline assignment: CDR1 SGHKS and CDR2 YYEKEE (reference sequence). V dropped 5 bases and J dropped 9; count of bases not matched to a gene: 12. This CDR3 comprises 15 residues. The CDR3 coding sequence is TGTGCCAGCAGTTCGGGACAGGGAGCAGTCGGTGAGCAGTTCTTC. It translates to CASSSGQGAVGEQFF.

Many counts were recorded for this clonotype. The chain is built from TRBV6-2 or TRBV6-3 and TRBJ2-1; TRBD1 matches at 10 bases. Trimming at V came to 5 bases and at J to 6 bases, leaving 7 bases not matched to a gene. This CDR3 has 15 residues. Germline V gene data show CDR1 as MNHEY and CDR2 as SVGEGT. CDR3 sequence reads: CASSPIGTGVNEQFF. The CDR3 DNA reads TGTGCCAGCAGTCCCATCGGGACAGGGGTCAATGAGCAGTTCTTC.

Many counts were recorded for this clonotype. The chain employs TRBV12-3 or TRBV12-4 and TRBJ2-3, with 12 bases aligning to TRBD2. The CDR3 contains 16 residues. J lost 3 bases, V lost 3 bases, and 4 bases had no gene match. The CDR3 nucleotides are TGTGCCAGCAGTTTTCCTGGACTAGCGGGGACAGATACGCAGTATTTT. As protein: CASSFPGLAGTDTQYF.

The gene calls are TRBV6-1 and TRBJ1-1, with a possible D match to TRBD1 (6 bases). Germline CDR1 is MNHNS and CDR2 is SASEGT. V was cut by 2 bases and J by 4 bases, with 14 bases left in between. The CDR3 spans 15 residues. CDR3 sequence: CASSEQGYGGTEAFF. The CDR3 DNA reads TGTGCCAGCAGTGAACAGGGGTATGGTGGCACTGAAGCTTTCTTT.

The table lists this clonotype with many counts. The chain has TRBV7-9 and TRBJ1-2; the D is unclear. The CDR3 totals 15 residues. Germline CDR1 and CDR2: SEHNR and FQNEAQ (reference sequence). V gave up 0 bases and J gave up 8 bases, with 16 bases separating them. DNA of the CDR3: TGTGCCAGCAGCTTAGCGAGTAGTTCCGGAAGAGGCTACACCTTC. Protein: CASSLASSSGRGYTF.

This clonotype was detected a few times. The rearrangement links TRBV4-1 to TRBJ2-7, with 12 bases fitting TRBD1. Germline V gene data show CDR1 as MGHRA and CDR2 as YSYEKL. V lost 4 bases, J lost 7 bases, and 8 bases stayed unmatched. There are 15 residues in the CDR3. CDR3 nucleotide sequence: TGCGCCAGCAGCCGGGCGGGACAGGGGGCACAAGAGCAGTACTTC. Translation gives CASSRAGQGAQEQYF.

This clonotype was seen repeatedly, ten times or more. This sequence joins TRBV6-5 and TRBJ2-1; 9 nucleotides align to TRBD2. The CDR3 is 17 residues long. Germline loops: CDR1 MNHEY, CDR2 SVGAGI. Trimming removed 6 bases from V and 0 bases from J; junction bases left unmatched: 9. The CDR3 loop reads CASSKKGGGVSYNEQFF. The CDR3 region has the DNA TGTGCCAGCAGCAAAAAAGGCGGGGGGGTCTCCTACAATGAGCAGTTCTTC.

This clonotype is labeled large. The chain links TRBV7-9 to TRBJ2-7, with TRBD1 identical over 8 bases. The CDR3 sequence is 14 residues long. J lost 5 bases, V lost 5 bases, and 8 bases had no gene match. Germline loops: CDR1 SEHNR, CDR2 FQNEAQ (reference sequence). CDR3 DNA: TGTGCCAGCAGCCGGACAGGGATAGCCGACGAGCAGTACTTC. Translation: CASSRTGIADEQYF.

This clonotype has a count of ten or more. The chain employs TRBV20-1 and TRBJ2-1; 11 bases are a match to TRBD2. CDR3 length equals 13 residues. Germline V gene lookup returns CDR1 DFQATT and CDR2 SNEGSKA (reference sequence). V lost 5 bases to trimming and J lost 8 bases; unmatched junction nucleotides: 5. Written as DNA, the CDR3 is TGCAGTGCTCGTAGCGGGGGGGCCTATGAGCAGTTCTTC. This translates into CSARSGGAYEQFF.

The rearrangement links TRBV5-1 to TRBJ2-1; 13 nucleotides line up with TRBD2. This CDR3 is built from 16 residues. V was pared by 0 bases and J by 7 bases, with 4 bases of the junction left unmatched. Germline assignment: CDR1 SGHRS and CDR2 YFSETQ. CDR3 region: CASSLGTSGSANEQFF. As DNA, the CDR3 is TGCGCCAGCAGCTTGGGGACTAGCGGGAGCGCAAATGAGCAGTTCTTC.

There are many counts of this clonotype. The V gene is TRBV24-1, the J gene TRBJ2-3, with 9 bases that match TRBD1. The CDR3 runs to 17 residues. The trim removed 0 bases at V and 2 bases at J, leaving 5 bases unmatched. Germline CDR1 KGHDR, CDR2 SFDVKD. CDR3 loop: CATSDLPGQGSTDTQYF. In DNA, the CDR3 is TGTGCCACCAGTGATTTGCCGGGACAGGGTTCCACAGATACGCAGTATTTT.

At least ten counts were recorded for this clonotype. The chain uses TRBV6-6 and TRBJ2-7; D gene uncertain. Between the trimmed V and J ends, which lost 8 bases and 3 bases, there was a span of 8 bases. CDR1 MNHNY and CDR2 SVGAGI come from the germline V gene (reference sequence). This CDR3 contains 11 residues. CDR3 nucleotides: TGTGCCAGCGCAATTTTCTACGAGCAGTACTTC. Translated: CASAIFYEQYF.

This clonotype has ten or more counts. V gene TRBV6-5 combines with J gene TRBJ1-1; 9 bases line up with TRBD1. The V segment lost 4 bases and the J segment 5 bases; nucleotides outside the gene matches: 11. CDR3 length: 16 residues. The germline V gene has CDR1 MNHEY and CDR2 SVGAGI. The CDR3 reads CASSSGGTGPITEAFF. CDR3 in DNA: TGTGCCAGCAGTTCAGGGGGGACAGGGCCTATTACTGAAGCTTTCTTT.

This clonotype was observed at least ten times. The chain has TRBV7-9 and TRBJ1-3; D is undetermined. Trimming stripped 3 bases from V and 0 bases from J, with 12 bases between. Germline CDR1 SEHNR, CDR2 FQNEAQ (reference sequence). The CDR3 totals 16 residues. The CDR3 here is CASSFLPVSSGNTIYF. DNA for the CDR3: TGTGCCAGCAGCTTCTTACCTGTGAGCTCTGGAAACACCATATATTTT.

This clonotype was seen ten or more times. V is TRBV11-3 and J is TRBJ2-1, with no clear D. CDR1 is SGHNT, CDR2 YENEEA, per germline. V lost 0 bases and J 6 bases, leaving 15 bases between the germline ends. This CDR3 spans 16 amino acids. CDR3 sequence: CASSLDSQLPLNEQFF. The CDR3 DNA sequence: TGTGCCAGCAGCTTAGATTCTCAGCTCCCCCTCAATGAGCAGTTCTTC.

This clonotype was observed many times. CDR3 bases: TGTGCCATCAGTGAAAACGACAGATACGAGCAGTACTTC. It is translated as CAISENDRYEQYF. The J gene is TRBJ2-7, the V gene TRBV10-3; D possibly corresponds to TRBD1 (5 bases). The V end lost 3 bases, the J end lost 4 bases, and 10 bases lay between the germline ends. The CDR3 spans 13 residues. Germline V gives CDR1 ENHRY, CDR2 SYGVKD.

At least ten counts were recorded for this clonotype. The chain combines TRBV20-1 with TRBJ2-7; D tentatively reads TRBD1 or TRBD2 (5 bases each). The CDR3 is made up of 12 amino acids. V lost 5 bases to trimming and J lost 3 bases, with 11 bases between them. From germline, CDR1 is DFQATT and CDR2 SNEGSKA (reference sequence). The CDR3 spells CSAPGASYEQYF. The CDR3 DNA is TGCAGTGCTCCCGGGGCCAGCTACGAGCAGTACTTC.

This chain links TRBV2 with TRBJ2-3; 12 bases map to TRBD2. Germline assignment: CDR1 SNHLY and CDR2 FYNNEI. This CDR3 spans 15 amino acids. Trimming cost V 4 bases and J 6 bases; bases outside gene matches: 5. The CDR3 reads CASSASGGAWDTQYF. The CDR3 DNA reads as TGTGCCAGCAGTGCTAGCGGGGGGGCCTGGGATACGCAGTATTTT.

This clonotype was observed at least ten times. The chain recombines TRBV7-6 with TRBJ1-6, with 9 bases that match TRBD1. CDR3 length equals 14 residues. Trimming at V came to 5 bases and at J to 7 bases, leaving 3 bases not matched to a gene. CDR1 SGHVS and CDR2 FNYEAQ come from the germline V gene. In nucleotides, the CDR3 is TGTGCCAGCAGCAGGGGACAGGGCAATTCACCCCTCCACTTT. It codes for CASSRGQGNSPLHF.

Ten or more counts support this clonotype. This chain joins TRBV24-1 and TRBJ2-3, with 7 bases fitting TRBD1. The CDR3 sequence is 17 residues long. The V and J ends lost 4 bases and 0 bases, in that order; junction bases with no gene match: 9. Germline-derived CDR1 and CDR2 are KGHDR and SFDVKD. Here the CDR3 reads CATSESGTVASTDTQYF. The CDR3 DNA reads TGTGCCACCAGTGAATCCGGGACAGTGGCTAGCACAGATACGCAGTATTTT.

This clonotype was seen many times. V is TRBV30 and J is TRBJ1-5; D may be TRBD1 (6 bases). This CDR3 contains 13 residues. Deletions cut 0 bases from V and 7 bases from J, with 10 bases between. Germline assignment: CDR1 GTSNPN and CDR2 SVGIG (reference sequence). CDR3 nucleotides: TGTGCCTGGAGTGTCAACCAGGGGCAGCCCCAGCATTTT. Translation: CAWSVNQGQPQHF.

In this sample, this clonotype turned up a few times. This sequence joins TRBV11-2 and TRBJ2-3; D possibly corresponds to TRBD2 (5 bases). Trimming pared 1 base from V and 1 base from J, leaving 12 bases between. CDR3 size: 16 residues. CDR1 is SGHAT and CDR2 is FQNNGV in the germline V gene. The CDR3 is CASSLGVEARTDTQYF. As DNA, the CDR3 is TGTGCCAGCAGCTTAGGTGTGGAGGCCCGCACAGATACGCAGTATTTT.

The gene calls are TRBV24-1 and TRBJ2-7; maybe TRBD1 (6 bases). Germline V gene lookup returns CDR1 KGHDR and CDR2 SFDVKD. Trimming cost V 4 bases and J 2 bases, with 11 bases left between them. The CDR3 has 14 residues. The CDR3 sequence is CATSEQAGAYEQYF. For the CDR3, the DNA is TGTGCCACCAGTGAGCAAGCAGGGGCCTACGAGCAGTACTTC.

Ten or more counts support this clonotype. The genes are TRBV6-1 and TRBJ2-5; D gene uncertain. The CDR3 consists of 13 residues. Trimming left V 2 bases short and J 3 bases short, with 7 bases between. The germline V gene has CDR1 MNHNS and CDR2 SASEGT. CDR3: CASSERTKETQYF. DNA of the CDR3: TGTGCCAGCAGTGAACGGACGAAAGAGACCCAGTACTTC.

The rearrangement uses TRBV20-1 and TRBJ2-3; D possibly corresponds to TRBD2 (7 bases). This CDR3 is built from 15 residues. Trimming pared 4 bases from V and 2 bases from J, leaving 16 bases between. Per the germline V gene, CDR1 is DFQATT and CDR2 is SNEGSKA (reference sequence). CDR3 protein: CSAMGGGGVTDTQYF. The CDR3 DNA sequence: TGCAGTGCTATGGGGGGCGGGGGCGTCACAGATACGCAGTATTTT.